Listed here are 18 T cell receptor beta chains from one sample, sequenced in a study of blood T cell repertoires in COVID-19. Assay used: immunoSEQ multiplex PCR; TCRdb lists only in-frame clones, some missing. The sample contains approximately 150,000 clones, approximately 92% of which appear only once. The material sequenced was peripheral blood. The receptors were sampled from a woman in her sixties or seventies with active COVID-19.

The genes are TRBV5-1 and TRBJ2-1, with TRBD2 identical over 10 bases. CDR3 length: 17 amino acids. CDR1 and CDR2 (germline): SGHRS, YFSETQ. Trimming took 0 bases from V and 2 from J; bases not matched to a gene: 5. Here the CDR3 DNA reads TGCGCCAGCAGCTTGGCCACGCTAGCGGGAGCCTACAATGAGCAGTTCTTC. Translation gives CASSLATLAGAYNEQFF.

The chain has TRBV7-2 and TRBJ2-1, with 8 bases aligning to TRBD2. V gave up 2 bases and J gave up 0 bases; unmatched junction bases: 6. The CDR3 consists of 17 residues. The germline V gene has CDR1 SGHTA and CDR2 FQGNSA. For the CDR3, the DNA is TGTGCCAGCAGCTTACGGGCGGGAGGTGGCTCCTACAATGAGCAGTTCTTC. Encoded protein: CASSLRAGGGSYNEQFF. The whole variable domain, filled in from reference TRBV7-2 and TRBJ2-1, reads GAGVSQSPSNKVTEKGKDVELRCDPISGHTALYWYRQSLGQGLEFLIYFQGNSAPDKSGLPSDRFSAERTGGSVSTLTIQRTQQEDSAVYLCASSLRAGGGSYNEQFFGPGTRLTVL.

This CDR3 is CASSLLLKTQYF. The CDR3 DNA reads TGTGCCAGCAGTCTACTCTTGAAGACCCAGTACTTC. The chain uses TRBV28 and TRBJ2-5; no clear D gene. Germline V CDR1 and CDR2: MDHEN, SYDVKM. Between the trimmed V and J ends, which lost 5 bases and 6 bases, there was a span of 10 bases. The CDR3 contains 12 residues.

The chain couples TRBV4-3 to TRBJ2-1, with 9 bases fitting TRBD2. V lost 0 bases, J lost 4 bases, and 10 bases stayed unmatched. CDR3 length: 18 residues. Germline-derived CDR1 and CDR2 are LGHNA and YSLEER. CDR3 in amino acids: CASSQDGPRLAGYNEQFF. For the CDR3, the DNA is TGCGCCAGCAGCCAAGATGGCCCGCGGCTAGCGGGGTACAATGAGCAGTTCTTC.

The V gene is TRBV6-2 or TRBV6-3, the J gene TRBJ2-5; 10 nucleotides line up with TRBD2. The CDR3 totals 17 residues. Germline CDR1 and CDR2: MNHEY and SVGEGT. V lost 0 bases to trimming and J lost 4 bases; unmatched junction nucleotides: 8. The CDR3 is CASSYSRLAGVGETQYF. In DNA form, the CDR3 reads TGTGCCAGCAGTTACTCGAGGCTAGCGGGAGTTGGAGAGACCCAGTACTTC.

This chain uses TRBV10-1 with TRBJ2-2; D is ambiguous. The CDR3 covers 15 residues. In germline, CDR1 is WNHNN, CDR2 SYGVQD (reference sequence). The V gene lost 3 bases and the J gene lost 5 bases, with 13 bases spanning the gap. Here the CDR3 reads CASSDNRRITGELFF. CDR3 DNA sequence: TGCGCCAGCAGTGACAACAGAAGGATTACCGGGGAGCTGTTTTTT.

This rearrangement joins TRBV21-1 to TRBJ2-7; the table's D call of TRBD2 was not tested on the DNA. TRBV21-1 is a pseudogene. This CDR3 is built from 15 residues. CDR3 protein: CAIPGGSVESYEQYF. The CDR3 DNA is TGTGCCATCCCCGGGGGTAGCGTGGAATCCTACGAGCAGTACTTC.

Points on this clone: This CDR3 is also generated by other DNA sequences in the sample. The CDR3 is CASSLNTGELFF. CDR3 sequence (DNA): TGTGCCAGCAGCCTGAACACCGGGGAGCTGTTTTTT. The chain couples TRBV7-2 to TRBJ2-2; no clear D gene. Germline assignment: CDR1 SGHTA and CDR2 FQGNSA. The V gene lost 5 bases and the J gene lost 1 base, with 2 bases spanning the gap. CDR3 length equals 12 residues.

The CDR3 protein is CASKRLAESYEQYF. The CDR3, as DNA: TGTGCCAGCAAGAGACTAGCGGAGTCCTACGAGCAGTACTTC. This chain joins TRBV7-3 and TRBJ2-7; 9 bases line up with TRBD2. CDR1 is SGHTA and CDR2 is FQGTGA in the germline V gene. This CDR3 is built from 14 residues. The V gene end was trimmed by 7 bases and the J gene end by 1 base; junction bases not matched to a gene: 5.

V usage is TRBV28 and J usage is TRBJ2-1; the D gene is possibly TRBD2 (6 bases). CDR1 MDHEN and CDR2 SYDVKM come from the germline V gene. The CDR3 has 18 amino acids. Trimming removed 7 bases from V and 1 base from J, with 23 bases in between. CDR3 protein: CASKGIHAGIGSYNEQFF. The CDR3 DNA reads as TGTGCCAGCAAAGGAATTCATGCGGGAATCGGATCCTACAATGAGCAGTTCTTC.

The chain combines TRBV19 with TRBJ1-1, with a weak D call TRBD1 (5 bases). Germline lookup yields CDR1 LNHDA and CDR2 SQIVND (reference sequence). The ends were cut back, 4 bases at V and 1 base at J, with 10 bases in the middle. The CDR3 consists of 14 residues. In nucleotides, the CDR3 is TGTGCCAGTAGTAGGGGGAGGGAGAACACTGAAGCTTTCTTT. Its protein is CASSRGRENTEAFF.

The chain couples TRBV9 to TRBJ2-7; tentatively, D is TRBD1 (8 bases). Germline V gives CDR1 SGDLS, CDR2 YYNGEE. V was clipped by 3 bases and J by 2 bases, with 15 bases between them. The length of the CDR3 is 15 residues. CDR3 sequence reads: CASSEQGGTPYEQYF. The DNA for the CDR3 is TGTGCCAGCAGCGAACAGGGGGGGACCCCCTACGAGCAGTACTTC.

V is TRBV19 and J is TRBJ1-5; D perhaps matches TRBD1 (5 bases). CDR1 is LNHDA and CDR2 is SQIVND in the germline V gene (reference sequence). Trimming stripped 2 bases from V and 5 bases from J, with 10 bases between. The CDR3 sequence is 14 residues long. The DNA of the CDR3 is TGTGCCAGTAGTATAAGGGGTTGGGATCAGCCCCAGCATTTT. The encoded protein is CASSIRGWDQPQHF.

For the CDR3, the DNA is TGTGCCAGCAGCCAAGTACCGGGACTAGATTTTGGTGAGCAGTTCTTC. It codes for CASSQVPGLDFGEQFF. The J gene is TRBJ2-1, the V gene TRBV4-2; 8 nucleotides agree with TRBD2. The germline CDR1 and CDR2 sequences are LGHNA and YNFKEQ. CDR3 length: 16 amino acids. Trimming took 1 base from V and 9 from J; bases not matched to a gene: 11.

CDR3: CASSFYVSPGEQFF. The CDR3, as DNA: TGTGCCAGCAGTTTCTACGTTTCCCCGGGTGAGCAGTTCTTC. J is TRBJ2-1 and V is TRBV27; D unclear. V lost 3 bases and J 9 bases, leaving 15 bases between the germline ends. The CDR3 contains 14 residues. Germline CDR1 MNHEY, CDR2 SMNVEV (reference sequence).

The chain joins TRBV7-8 to TRBJ2-5; 7 bases align to TRBD1. The CDR3 has 15 residues. The V gene end was trimmed by 5 bases and the J gene end by 3 bases; junction bases not matched to a gene: 9. Germline values: CDR1 SGHVS, CDR2 FQNEAQ. This CDR3 reads CASSEETGPKETQYF. The CDR3 nucleotides are TGTGCCAGCAGCGAAGAGACAGGGCCCAAAGAGACCCAGTACTTC.

This rearrangement joins TRBV9 to TRBJ1-2, with D possibly TRBD1 on 6 matching bases. Trimming took off 3 bases at V and 8 bases at J, with 14 bases between the two ends. CDR1 is SGDLS and CDR2 is YYNGEE in the germline V gene. The CDR3 runs 13 residues. CDR3 residues: CASSGPLGAGYTF. For the CDR3, the DNA is TGTGCCAGCAGCGGCCCTTTGGGGGCCGGCTACACCTTC.

The gene calls are TRBV5-4 and TRBJ2-1, with 8 nucleotides matching TRBD2. Germline values: CDR1 SGHNT, CDR2 YYREEE (reference sequence). The CDR3 is 15 amino acids. V dropped 0 bases and J dropped 6; count of bases not matched to a gene: 5. CDR3 loop: CASSLDGRATNEQFF. CDR3 sequence (DNA): TGTGCCAGCAGCTTGGACGGGAGGGCCACCAATGAGCAGTTCTTC.